These 19 T cell receptor beta chains were all obtained from the same sample, sequenced in a study of naive and memory T cell subsets. An equimolar mix of two oligonucleotides served as the beta constant-region primer for TRBC1 and TRBC2. Ligated cDNA was amplified by four rounds of PCR with nested alpha and beta constant-region primers and SP2. One entry per CDR3 protein, called by TCRdb with MiXCR from the UMI-ligation and nested PCR reads. The sample has approximately 90,000 distinct CDR3 sequences, about 11% seen once. Study observations and caveats: A few larger clonotypes appeared in naive repertoires, especially CD8, possibly memory cells re-expressing CD45RA.

These receptors have no known antigen. Sequences were obtained from naive CD4+ T cells from blood. The receptor set was obtained from a human donor in good health.

A few counts support this clonotype. This chain connects TRBV11-3 to TRBJ1-1; D is ambiguous. CDR3 length: 14 amino acids. Per the germline V gene, CDR1 is SGHNT and CDR2 is YENEEA. Trimming cost V 2 bases and J 0 bases, with 7 bases left between them. The chain's CDR3 is CASSLIRLNTEAFF. Written as DNA, the CDR3 is TGTGCCAGCAGCTTAATACGACTGAACACTGAAGCTTTCTTT.

The chain has TRBV5-1 and TRBJ2-3; 11 bases are a match to TRBD2. The V and J ends lost 3 bases and 2 bases, in that order; junction bases with no gene match: 5. Germline lookup yields CDR1 SGHRS and CDR2 YFSETQ. The CDR3 is 16 residues long. The CDR3 sequence is CASSSGTSGHTDTQYF. DNA for the CDR3: TGCGCCAGCAGCTCCGGGACTAGCGGACACACAGATACGCAGTATTTT.

This chain links TRBV4-2 with TRBJ2-4; possible D gene TRBD2, 5 bases. V lost 1 base and J lost 8, with 9 bases in between. Germline values: CDR1 LGHNA, CDR2 YNFKEQ. The CDR3 has 13 amino acids. The CDR3 here is CASSQGDSDIQYF. The DNA of the CDR3 is TGTGCCAGCAGCCAAGGGGATAGCGACATTCAGTACTTC.

This clonotype was counted a few times. J is TRBJ1-6 and V is TRBV4-3; no clear D gene. The CDR3 contains 16 residues. Per germline, CDR1 LGHNA and CDR2 YSLEER. Trimming left V 5 bases short and J 0 bases short, with 11 bases between. This CDR3 reads CASSDTGSSYNSPLHF. CDR3 DNA sequence: TGCGCCAGCAGCGATACGGGAAGCTCCTATAATTCACCCCTCCACTTT.

The sample holds a few counts of this clonotype. The chain has TRBV20-1 and TRBJ1-1; tentatively, D is TRBD1 (5 bases). CDR1 and CDR2 (germline): DFQATT, SNEGSKA (reference sequence). This CDR3 has 15 amino acids. Trimming pared 4 bases from V and 3 bases from J, leaving 18 bases between. The CDR3 reads CSATEGPPGHTEAFF. CDR3 DNA sequence: TGCAGTGCTACAGAGGGGCCACCGGGGCACACTGAAGCTTTCTTT.

This clonotype has a count of ten or more. The chain links TRBV12-3 or TRBV12-4 to TRBJ1-5; D ambiguous. The CDR3 spans 12 residues. Deletions cut 5 bases from V and 3 bases from J, with 5 bases between. The CDR3 region has the DNA TGTGCCAGCAGTAGTAACAATCAGCCCCAGCATTTT. Its protein product is CASSSNNQPQHF.

In this sample, this clonotype turned up many times. The chain employs TRBV6-2 or TRBV6-3 and TRBJ2-7; D unresolved. In germline, CDR1 is MNHEY, CDR2 SVGEGT. Between the trimmed V and J ends, which lost 2 bases and 6 bases, there was a span of 14 bases. CDR3 length equals 14 residues. In nucleotides, the CDR3 is TGTGCCAGCAGTTACCCAGTAGCAGTGGGCGAGCAGTACTTC. It codes for CASSYPVAVGEQYF.

This rearrangement joins TRBV23-1 to TRBJ1-1; possibly TRBD1 for D (5 bases). TRBV23-1 is recorded as an ORF, its role being uncertain. With 5 bases removed from V and 12 bases from J, the gap between germline ends came to 13 bases. The CDR3 runs 11 residues. Here the CDR3 reads CASSKPQGSFF. The CDR3 nucleotides are TGCGCCAGCAGTAAGCCCCAGGGCTCTTTCTTT.

This clonotype was seen only a few times. The chain combines TRBV25-1 with TRBJ2-2, with D hard to call. The CDR3 runs to 14 residues. With 5 bases removed from V and 1 base from J, the gap between germline ends came to 8 bases. Germline-derived CDR1 and CDR2 are MGHDK and SYGVNS. The CDR3 loop reads CASSLPGNTGELFF. Here the CDR3 DNA reads TGTGCCAGCAGTCTCCCGGGGAACACCGGGGAGCTGTTTTTT.

This clonotype has only a few counts. This chain connects TRBV27 to TRBJ2-3; D unresolved. V lost 0 bases to trimming and J lost 3 bases, with 7 bases between them. The CDR3 is 14 residues long. In germline, CDR1 is MNHEY, CDR2 SMNVEV (reference sequence). CDR3 sequence: CASSLSSPTDTQYF. The DNA of the CDR3 is TGTGCCAGCAGTTTATCTAGTCCTACAGATACGCAGTATTTT.

This clonotype was detected only a few times. V gene TRBV5-1 combines with J gene TRBJ2-1, with TRBD2 matching 10 bases. There are 15 residues in the CDR3. Germline values: CDR1 SGHRS, CDR2 YFSETQ. V gave up 5 bases and J gave up 2 bases; unmatched junction bases: 4. In nucleotides, the CDR3 is TGCGCCAGCAGACAAACTAGCGGGGCCTACAATGAGCAGTTCTTC. Its translation: CASRQTSGAYNEQFF.

The chain combines TRBV7-3 with TRBJ2-7; TRBD1 matches 7 bases. This CDR3 region has 15 residues. With V trimmed by 5 bases and J by 10 bases, 17 bases remained unmatched. Per the germline V gene, CDR1 is SGHTA and CDR2 is FQGTGA. The CDR3 DNA is TGTGCCAGCAGCCCAGATTCAGCGACAGGGTCGTATCAGTACTTC. It is translated as CASSPDSATGSYQYF.

The genes are TRBV29-1 and TRBJ2-5; tentatively, D is TRBD1 or TRBD2 (5 bases each). Germline CDR1 and CDR2: SQVTM and ANQGSEA. Trimming removed 6 bases from V and 5 bases from J, with 13 bases in between. This CDR3 is built from 12 residues. The CDR3 nucleotides read TGCAGCGTGAGGGGTCCGGTCGAGACCCAGTACTTC. Translating it yields CSVRGPVETQYF. Full variable domain (outside the CDR3, taken from reference TRBV29-1 and TRBJ2-5): SAVISQKPSRDICQRGTSLTIQCQVDSQVTMMFWYRQQPGQSLTLIATANQGSEATYESGFVIDKFPISRPNLTFSTLTVSNMSPEDSSIYLCSVRGPVETQYFGPGTRLLVL.

This clonotype was seen many times. The chain uses TRBV6-2 or TRBV6-3 and TRBJ2-3; the D call may be TRBD1 or TRBD2 (5 bases each). This CDR3 is 17 amino acids long. CDR1 is MNHEY, CDR2 SVGEGT, per germline. The V gene lost 0 bases and the J gene lost 4 bases, with 17 bases spanning the gap. The CDR3: CASSYSDTSGPADTQYF. For the CDR3, the DNA is TGTGCCAGCAGTTACTCGGACACATCGGGGCCCGCAGATACGCAGTATTTT.

This clonotype was picked up many times. The J gene is TRBJ2-1, the V gene TRBV19; D is undetermined. The CDR3 sequence is 14 residues long. Germline V gene lookup returns CDR1 LNHDA and CDR2 SQIVND (reference sequence). V was pared by 9 bases and J by 0 bases, with 12 bases between. The CDR3 here is CASRDQSSYNEQFF. CDR3 DNA: TGTGCCAGCCGCGACCAGAGCTCCTACAATGAGCAGTTCTTC.

The V call is TRBV7-2, the J call TRBJ2-3; 8 bases line up with TRBD1. V was clipped by 3 bases and J by 6 bases; unmatched bases: 8. CDR1 and CDR2 (germline): SGHTA, FQGNSA. The CDR3 totals 15 residues. The CDR3, as DNA: TGTGCCAGCAGCTTCTATCAGGGGGCGTCTGATACGCAGTATTTT. Its protein is CASSFYQGASDTQYF.

CDR3 in amino acids: CSAKRPGLGNEQYF. Written as DNA, the CDR3 is TGCAGTGCAAAGCGTCCGGGACTGGGCAACGAGCAGTACTTC. This chain connects TRBV20-1 to TRBJ2-7, with D possibly TRBD2 on 6 matching bases. The germline gives CDR1 DFQATT, CDR2 SNEGSKA (reference sequence). This CDR3 region has 14 residues. V was pared by 6 bases and J by 5 bases, with 20 bases between.

V and J are TRBV5-1 and TRBJ2-3; TRBD2 might be the D (6 bases). Trimming took off 3 bases at V and 2 bases at J, with 13 bases between the two ends. The CDR3 length is 15 residues. Germline CDR1 is SGHRS and CDR2 is YFSETQ. CDR3 sequence (DNA): TGCGCCAGCAGCTCGTGGGGGACTTCCACAGATACGCAGTATTTT. Translation: CASSSWGTSTDTQYF.

The CDR3 protein is CASSLTGDRRNTIYF. The CDR3 DNA sequence: TGTGCCAGCAGCTTAACGGGGGACAGAAGAAACACCATATATTTT. The chain uses TRBV7-3 and TRBJ1-3, with 7 positions matching TRBD1. J lost 5 bases, V lost 0 bases, and 4 bases had no gene match. Germline lookup yields CDR1 SGHTA and CDR2 FQGTGA. This CDR3 comprises 15 residues.